The 7 T cell receptor beta chains below were found in one sample sequenced in a study of blood T cell repertoires in COVID-19. Sequencing used immunoSEQ multiplex PCR; TCRdb keeps in-frame clones, though not all of them. The repertoire has about 250,000 clones, nearly 90% of them found once; the top ten carry under 4%. The sequenced material came from peripheral blood. The receptors derive from a man aged 18 to 35 with active or convalescent COVID-19.

The chain links TRBV11-2 to TRBJ1-4; TRBD1 matches at 8 bases. The V and J ends lost 1 base and 8 bases, in that order; junction bases with no gene match: 3. The CDR3 loop spans 14 amino acids. Per germline, CDR1 SGHAT and CDR2 FQNNGV. CDR3 nucleotide sequence: TGTGCCAGCAGCTTAGCCACAGGGGGAGAAAAACTGTTTTTT. Protein product: CASSLATGGEKLFF.

This clone was recorded once. The gene calls are TRBV29-1 and TRBJ1-4; TRBD1 is a possible D gene (6 bases). The CDR3 is made up of 14 amino acids. Germline CDR1 SQVTM, CDR2 ANQGSEA. V lost 4 bases and J 3 bases, leaving 12 bases between the germline ends. As DNA, the CDR3 is TGCAGCGTTGTCACAGGGCGACCTAATGAAAAACTGTTTTTT. Its protein is CSVVTGRPNEKLFF.

V gene TRBV19 combines with J gene TRBJ2-7; D is ambiguous. The length of the CDR3 is 11 residues. V lost 6 bases and J 4 bases, leaving 7 bases between the germline ends. Germline V gene sequence: CDR1 LNHDA, CDR2 SQIVND (reference sequence). CDR3 loop: CASSLGYEQYF. The CDR3 DNA follows: TGTGCCAGTAGCCTAGGTTACGAGCAGTACTTC. Looking up the rest from reference TRBV19 and TRBJ2-7 gives the full variable domain: DGGITQSPKYLFRKEGQNVTLSCEQNLNHDAMYWYRQDPGQGLRLIYYSQIVNDFQKGDIAEGYSVSREKKESFPLTVTSAQKNPTAFYLCASSLGYEQYFGPGTRLTVT.

V is TRBV24-1 and J is TRBJ2-1, with D perhaps matching TRBD1 (5 bases). The germline gives CDR1 KGHDR, CDR2 SFDVKD. CDR3 length equals 18 residues. V lost 3 bases, J lost 5 bases, and 22 bases lay in between. The CDR3 sequence is CATSDPQRGARLNNEQFF. CDR3 nucleotide sequence: TGTGCCACCAGTGATCCCCAACGTGGGGCGAGACTGAACAATGAGCAGTTCTTC.

This clone was observed once. V gene TRBV19 combines with J gene TRBJ1-1, with TRBD1 as a possible D gene (5 bases). Germline V gene data show CDR1 as LNHDA and CDR2 as SQIVND (reference sequence). Between the trimmed V and J ends, which lost 3 bases and 0 bases, there was a span of 8 bases. CDR3 length: 14 residues. DNA for the CDR3: TGTGCCAGTAGTATGGGGCTCATGAACACTGAAGCTTTCTTT. Translation: CASSMGLMNTEAFF.

The chain combines TRBV4-3 with TRBJ2-7, with D tentatively TRBD1 (6 bases). Germline lookup yields CDR1 LGHNA and CDR2 YSLEER. Between the trimmed V and J ends, which lost 3 bases and 0 bases, there was a span of 12 bases. CDR3 length: 15 residues. In DNA form, the CDR3 reads TGCGCCAGCAGCCAGGACCGGGACAACTCCTACGAGCAGTACTTC. Protein product: CASSQDRDNSYEQYF.

This rearrangement joins TRBV28 to TRBJ1-1; TRBD1 is a possible D gene (6 bases). This CDR3 comprises 14 residues. CDR1 and CDR2 (germline): MDHEN, SYDVKM. V was shortened by 3 bases and J by 10 bases, with 18 bases between the two germline ends. The CDR3 spells CASSFIRGNLRAFF. The CDR3 DNA follows: TGTGCCAGCAGTTTTATCAGGGGTAATCTTCGAGCTTTCTTT.